This T cell receptor (beta chain) was identified in a study of shared clonotypes between healthy human individuals. V lost 1 base and J 5 bases, leaving 17 bases between the germline ends. CDR1 and CDR2 (germline): MGHDK, SYGVNS. CDR3 size: 16 residues. Profiling relied on immunoSEQ multiplex PCR, and the TCRdb table lists in-frame clones only, not all of them. The table has roughly 120,000 clones, around 71% seen once. The sequenced sample consisted of memory CD8+ T cells sorted from blood. As for subset: CD45RO+ cells pooled with CCR7-negative TemRA cells. The V gene is TRBV25-1, the J gene TRBJ2-5; unclear D gene. The TCR originated in a young woman in good health. The CDR3 nucleotides are TGTGCCAGCAGTGAATTCCCCAAAACAGCGACGGAGACCCAGTACTTC. Protein: CASSEFPKTATETQYF.